One and the same sample provided the 8 T cell receptor beta chains below, sequenced in a study of a mutant IDH1 vaccine in newly diagnosed glioma. Time point: baseline, week 1 (first vaccination visit). Treatment specified: pre-vaccination baseline after standard-of-care therapy. Generated by immunoSEQ multiplex PCR, the TCRdb table keeps only in-frame clones and is missing some. The table has around 92,000 clones, about 90% seen once; the top ten hold roughly 0.54%. The sample in question was PBMCs, obtained from a glioma patient treated with radiotherapy, temozolomide or both. The receptor source for this set is a woman in her forties or fifties with glioma.

The chain recombines TRBV6-5 with TRBJ2-3; unclear D gene. The CDR3 contains 12 residues. Germline V CDR1 and CDR2: MNHEY, SVGAGI. V lost 4 bases and J lost 6, with 8 bases in between. In nucleotides, the CDR3 is TGTGCCAGCAGTTCGTTTGGTGATACGCAGTATTTT. This encodes CASSSFGDTQYF.

The V gene is TRBV6-6, the J gene TRBJ1-6, with TRBD1 as a possible D gene (5 bases). V was shortened by 8 bases and J by 7 bases, with 18 bases between the two germline ends. The CDR3 covers 15 residues. Germline CDR1 MNHNY, CDR2 SVGAGI (reference sequence). CDR3 nucleotide sequence: TGTGCCAGCCACCCCCTACAGGTTGGGAATTCACCCCTCCACTTT. Translating it yields CASHPLQVGNSPLHF.

This chain links TRBV11-2 with TRBJ2-5, with 10 bases identical to TRBD2. The CDR3 covers 16 residues. V was pared by 5 bases and J by 1 base, with 7 bases of the junction left unmatched. Germline CDR1 reads SGHAT; CDR2 reads FQNNGV. CDR3 nucleotide sequence: TGTGCCAGCAGCGCGCCACTAGCGGGAATCCAAGAGACCCAGTACTTC. Its protein is CASSAPLAGIQETQYF.

Only one count was recorded for this clone. The chain recombines TRBV27 with TRBJ2-3; D gene unclear. Trimming shortened V by 4 bases and J by 4 bases, and 6 bases separated the two germline ends. From germline, CDR1 is MNHEY and CDR2 SMNVEV (reference sequence). This CDR3 contains 12 residues. CDR3 residues: CASSSYPDTQYF. The CDR3 coding sequence is TGTGCCAGCAGTTCCTATCCAGATACGCAGTATTTT.

Details on this clone: Relative to the germline gene, one junction end is altered; a read error may explain this. The chain combines TRBV10-1 with TRBJ2-5; 11 bases fit TRBD1. The CDR3 is 16 amino acids. Germline V gene sequence: CDR1 WNHNN, CDR2 SYGVQD (reference sequence). CDR3 nucleotide sequence: TGCGCCAGCAGTGATCTGGGACAGGGGGATCAAGAGGCCCAGTACTTC. It codes for CASSDLGQGDQEAQYF.

CDR3 in DNA: TGTGCCAGCAGCTCGCAACGGAACTGGGACACTGAAGCTTTCTTT. Protein sequence: CASSSQRNWDTEAFF. The chain employs TRBV7-2 and TRBJ1-1; D is ambiguous. CDR3 length: 15 residues. V lost 4 bases and J lost 3, with 15 bases in between. Per the germline V gene, CDR1 is SGHTA and CDR2 is FQGNSA.

The rearrangement joins TRBV4-2 to TRBJ1-1; 10 bases match TRBD1. Unmatched junction bases numbered 10, after V lost 3 bases and J lost 0 bases. CDR1 and CDR2 from the germline V gene are LGHNA and YNFKEQ. The CDR3 consists of 18 residues. The CDR3 DNA reads as TGTGCCAGCAGCCAGGGACAGGGGTCCGGCTCCGTGAACACTGAAGCTTTCTTT. Protein: CASSQGQGSGSVNTEAFF.

In DNA form, the CDR3 reads TGCGCCAGCAGCTTGGACAAGGGTTTAAACACTGAAGCTTTCTTT. It translates to CASSLDKGLNTEAFF. The chain recombines TRBV5-1 with TRBJ1-1; D ambiguous. The CDR3 runs to 15 residues. Trimming pared 0 bases from V and 2 bases from J, leaving 11 bases between. Germline values: CDR1 SGHRS, CDR2 YFSETQ.